A selection of T cell receptor beta chains follows, all from one sample in a study of T cells in Graves' hyperthyroidism and ophthalmopathy. TCRdb re-called the multiplex PCR reads through MiXCR, storing one row per CDR3 protein. The sample yields more than 300,000 distinct CDR3 sequences, under 20% seen once. Sequenced input: blood. These receptors were taken from a man between 18 and 35 years old with Graves' ophthalmopathy. The CDR3 runs from the conserved cysteine through the conserved F or W. Fields, in order: CDR3 DNA, CDR3 protein, D gene, clone size, J gene, V gene. A D gene is named only where the DNA matches it firmly. Clone size is given for some rows only: seen once, a few or many times, or a class if the clone is expanded.

DNA: TGTGCCAGCAGGGCCGTGTCCGAGCAGTACTTC; CDR3: CASRAVSEQYF; D: NA; size: few; J: TRBJ2-7; V: TRBV2
DNA: TGTGCCAGCAGCCCGGCGGACAGAGACAATGAGCAGTTCTTC; CDR3: CASSPADRDNEQFF; D: NA; size: few; J: TRBJ2-1; V: TRBV7-3
DNA: TGTGCCAGCAGCTTAGAGGGAGACGGCTACACCTTC; CDR3: CASSLEGDGYTF; D: NA; size: NA; J: TRBJ1-2; V: TRBV11-2
DNA: TGTGCCAGCAGTGACGGGACTAGCAATGAGCAGTTCTTC; CDR3: CASSDGTSNEQFF; D: TRBD2; size: NA; J: TRBJ2-1; V: TRBV6-4
DNA: TGTGCCAGCAGGACGGGACTAGCGGGGGGCCACGGGGAGACCCAGTACTTC; CDR3: CASRTGLAGGHGETQYF; D: TRBD2; size: many; J: TRBJ2-5; V: TRBV6-1
DNA: TGTGCCAGCAGCTCGGGACTCTGGGGTGAGCAGTTCTTC; CDR3: CASSSGLWGEQFF; D: NA; size: many; J: TRBJ2-1; V: TRBV5-6
DNA: TGCAGTGGCATTCTACTAGACAGGTTGATTGGGTACGAGCAGTACTTC; CDR3: CSGILLDRLIGYEQYF; D: NA; size: many; J: TRBJ2-7; V: TRBV20-1
DNA: TGTGCCAGCAGTTACTCGAGGCAACGCTGGACTGAAGCTTTCTTT; CDR3: CASSYSRQRWTEAFF; D: NA; size: many; J: TRBJ1-1; V: TRBV6-5
DNA: TGTGCCAGCAGTGACGGGACAGGGGGTCAGCCCCAGCATTTT; CDR3: CASSDGTGGQPQHF; D: TRBD1; size: many; J: TRBJ1-5; V: TRBV6-4
DNA: TGTGCCAGCAGCGTAGAAGGGGGCGGCTCTGAAGCTTTCTTT; CDR3: CASSVEGGGSEAFF; D: TRBD1; size: many; J: TRBJ1-1; V: TRBV9
DNA: TGTGCTAGCAGCTTAGGCGCTAGCGGGGGAGAGACCCAGTACTTC; CDR3: CASSLGASGGETQYF; D: TRBD2; size: many; J: TRBJ2-5; V: TRBV7-7
DNA: TGTGCCAGCAGCCTCATCGAACCAGCAGCTTTCTTT; CDR3: CASSLIEPAAFF; D: NA; size: NA; J: TRBJ1-1; V: TRBV7-9
DNA: TGCGCCAGCAGCTTTCCGGGGACAGGGATAGATACGCAGTATTTT; CDR3: CASSFPGTGIDTQYF; D: TRBD1; size: NA; J: TRBJ2-3; V: TRBV5-1
DNA: TGTGCCAGCAGTTTCGGGGAGGATGAAAAACTGTTTTTT; CDR3: CASSFGEDEKLFF; D: NA; size: many; J: TRBJ1-4; V: TRBV12-3/TRBV12-4
DNA: TGTGCCACCAGCAGAGATCCACGACAGGCGGGTTTCAATCAGCCCCAGCATTTT; CDR3: CATSRDPRQAGFNQPQHF; D: NA; size: few; J: TRBJ1-5; V: TRBV15
DNA: TGTGCCAGCAGCTTGAGTCAGTCCGTGCACGAGCAGTACTTC; CDR3: CASSLSQSVHEQYF; D: NA; size: many; J: TRBJ2-7; V: TRBV7-9
DNA: TGTGCCAGCAGTGAGGCCGTGGGGGGAGATCAGCCCCAGCATTTT; CDR3: CASSEAVGGDQPQHF; D: NA; size: many; J: TRBJ1-5; V: TRBV6-1
DNA: TGCAGCGTCCGCGGGGGCAAGAGAAGCACAGATACGCAGTATTTT; CDR3: CSVRGGKRSTDTQYF; D: NA; size: many; J: TRBJ2-3; V: TRBV29-1
DNA: TGTGCCAGCAGTTACTCGCGGGCAGGGGGCGGCGGCTACACCTTC; CDR3: CASSYSRAGGGGYTF; D: TRBD1; size: NA; J: TRBJ1-2; V: TRBV6-2/TRBV6-3
DNA: TGCGCCAGCAGCCGGGAGGTTGAGAACACTGAAGCTTTCTTT; CDR3: CASSREVENTEAFF; D: NA; size: many; J: TRBJ1-1; V: TRBV5-1
DNA: TGTGCCAGCGGACCAGCCCTGGGACAGGGGGCTTACGAGCAGTACTTC; CDR3: CASGPALGQGAYEQYF; D: TRBD1; size: many; J: TRBJ2-7; V: TRBV5-8
DNA: TGTGCCAGCAGTACATTGCCAGGGGGAACTCAAGAGACCCAGTACTTC; CDR3: CASSTLPGGTQETQYF; D: TRBD1; size: many; J: TRBJ2-5; V: TRBV2
DNA: TGTGCCAGCAGCAACATACAGGGATTAATTTCTGAAGCTTTCTTT; CDR3: CASSNIQGLISEAFF; D: NA; size: many; J: TRBJ1-1; V: TRBV12-3/TRBV12-4
DNA: TGTGCCAGTAGTATGGATACTAGCGGGGGGCTCTACAGTGAGCAGTTCTTC; CDR3: CASSMDTSGGLYSEQFF; D: TRBD2; size: NA; J: TRBJ2-1; V: TRBV19
DNA: TGTGCCAGCAGCCCCAGGACAGGCAGCGGGGACAAGACCTTC; CDR3: CASSPRTGSGDKTF; D: TRBD1; size: many; J: TRBJ1-2; V: TRBV7-2
DNA: TGTGCCAGCAGTCCCCGTCACAAGAACACTGAAGCTTTCTTT; CDR3: CASSPRHKNTEAFF; D: NA; size: many; J: TRBJ1-1; V: TRBV6-1
DNA: TGTGCCACCAGGCGGACAGGGGGCGTTTGGACTGAAGCTTTCTTT; CDR3: CATRRTGGVWTEAFF; D: TRBD1; size: few; J: TRBJ1-1; V: TRBV15
DNA: TGTGCCAGCAGCCCGCAGCCGACAGGGGACAATGAGCAGTTCTTC; CDR3: CASSPQPTGDNEQFF; D: TRBD1; size: many; J: TRBJ2-1; V: TRBV11-1
DNA: TGTGCCAGCAGCAAGCTACAGGGGGCGGGTACAGATACACAGTATTTT; CDR3: CASSKLQGAGTDTQYF; D: TRBD1; size: few; J: TRBJ2-3; V: TRBV7-9
DNA: TGCAGTGCTAGGGTTAGCGGGGGAGGTTATACGCAGTATTTT; CDR3: CSARVSGGGYTQYF; D: TRBD2; size: once; J: TRBJ2-3; V: TRBV20-1
DNA: TGTGCCAGCAGTTTAGGAGGGCTCAAAGAGACCCAGTACTTC; CDR3: CASSLGGLKETQYF; D: NA; size: many; J: TRBJ2-5; V: TRBV27
DNA: TGTGCCAGCAGTTACGGGGGCGCTACAAATCAGCCCCAGCATTTT; CDR3: CASSYGGATNQPQHF; D: NA; size: NA; J: TRBJ1-5; V: TRBV7-2
DNA: TGTGCCAGCACCTGGGGCCCCCCCGACAATGAGCAGTTCTTC; CDR3: CASTWGPPDNEQFF; D: NA; size: many; J: TRBJ2-1; V: TRBV6-1
DNA: TGTGCCAGCAGTGACCTAGACAGCCACAATCAGCCCCAGCATTTT; CDR3: CASSDLDSHNQPQHF; D: NA; size: NA; J: TRBJ1-5; V: TRBV6-1
DNA: TGTGCCAGCTCACCACGGCTTGCGGGACAGGCCTTTGCAGATACGCAGTATTTT; CDR3: CASSPRLAGQAFADTQYF; D: TRBD1; size: few; J: TRBJ2-3; V: TRBV18
DNA: TGTGCCAGCAGTTACTCGTCGGGGGGAGTCGCAGATACGCAGTATTTT; CDR3: CASSYSSGGVADTQYF; D: TRBD2; size: many; J: TRBJ2-3; V: TRBV6-5
DNA: TGTGCCAGCAGCGGCGGCGGACTAGCGGGAGGGACAGATACGCAGTATTTT; CDR3: CASSGGGLAGGTDTQYF; D: TRBD2; size: few; J: TRBJ2-3; V: TRBV9
DNA: TGCGCCAGCAGCCAGGAGATTTCGGGACCGACGAACACTGAAGCTTTCTTT; CDR3: CASSQEISGPTNTEAFF; D: NA; size: many; J: TRBJ1-1; V: TRBV4-1
DNA: TGTGCCAGCAGCTTAAGTCTAGCGGGAGTCGGGGAGACCCAGTACTTC; CDR3: CASSLSLAGVGETQYF; D: TRBD2; size: NA; J: TRBJ2-5; V: TRBV7-3
DNA: TGTGCTAGTGGTCCGCCCCGTTTGGCCACTGAAGCTTTCTTT; CDR3: CASGPPRLATEAFF; D: NA; size: once; J: TRBJ1-1; V: TRBV12-5
DNA: TGTGCCAGCAGCGTAGATAGGCAGGACCCGTACAATGAGCAGTTCTTC; CDR3: CASSVDRQDPYNEQFF; D: NA; size: NA; J: TRBJ2-1; V: TRBV9
DNA: TGCAGTGCTAGCGACTCGGGGGGTCCCTCCTACAATGAGCAGTTCTTC; CDR3: CSASDSGGPSYNEQFF; D: TRBD2; size: NA; J: TRBJ2-1; V: TRBV20-1
DNA: TGTGCCAGTAGTATCGGAGCGGGGGAGTCGGATACGCAGTATTTT; CDR3: CASSIGAGESDTQYF; D: TRBD2; size: few; J: TRBJ2-3; V: TRBV19
DNA: TGTGCCAGCTCAACAGGGGAAGGAAACACCATATATTTT; CDR3: CASSTGEGNTIYF; D: TRBD1; size: few; J: TRBJ1-3; V: TRBV18
DNA: TGTGCCAGCAACTGGGGTGACTACGAGCAGTACTTC; CDR3: CASNWGDYEQYF; D: NA; size: many; J: TRBJ2-7; V: TRBV2
DNA: TGTGCCAGCAGCGTAGGGACCTCCTTGTACGCTGAGCAGTTCTTC; CDR3: CASSVGTSLYAEQFF; D: NA; size: NA; J: TRBJ2-1; V: TRBV9
DNA: TGTGCCAGCAGCTCCAACCTGGCAGGGGATAATTCACCCCTCCACTTT; CDR3: CASSSNLAGDNSPLHF; D: NA; size: NA; J: TRBJ1-6; V: TRBV11-2
DNA: TGTGCCAGCAGCCCGAGGGCTACTTACAATGAGCAGTTCTTC; CDR3: CASSPRATYNEQFF; D: NA; size: many; J: TRBJ2-1; V: TRBV7-9
DNA: TGTGCCAGCAGCTTAGAGGGGCGCAGGCGTGGCTACACCTTC; CDR3: CASSLEGRRRGYTF; D: NA; size: NA; J: TRBJ1-2; V: TRBV11-2
DNA: TGCGCCAGCAGCTTGGCGGCAGGGGATGGCTACACCTTC; CDR3: CASSLAAGDGYTF; D: NA; size: many; J: TRBJ1-2; V: TRBV5-1
DNA: TGTGCCAGCAGTGCCGGACAGGGTAGTCGGAAACTGTTTTTT; CDR3: CASSAGQGSRKLFF; D: TRBD1; size: many; J: TRBJ1-4; V: TRBV12-3/TRBV12-4
DNA: TGTGCCTGGAGGACGACTGGGACCCTCGGATCACCCCTCCACTTT; CDR3: CAWRTTGTLGSPLHF; D: NA; size: many; J: TRBJ1-6; V: TRBV4-2
DNA: TGTGCCAGCAGCGTAGGGCTAGCGGATCACCAAGAGACCCAGTACTTC; CDR3: CASSVGLADHQETQYF; D: TRBD2; size: few; J: TRBJ2-5; V: TRBV9
DNA: TGTGCCACCAGCAGCGGGACTAGCGGGCACAATGAGCAGTTCTTC; CDR3: CATSSGTSGHNEQFF; D: TRBD2; size: NA; J: TRBJ2-1; V: TRBV15
DNA: TGTGCCAGTAGTAACGCGGACACCGGGGAGCTGTTTTTT; CDR3: CASSNADTGELFF; D: NA; size: NA; J: TRBJ2-2; V: TRBV19
DNA: TGCAGCGCTCAACGGGGGACAGGGGGCAATGAAAAACTGTTTTTT; CDR3: CSAQRGTGGNEKLFF; D: TRBD1; size: many; J: TRBJ1-4; V: TRBV29-1
DNA: TGTGCCAGTGGGGCGGGGGGGCATCGTGAGCAGTTCTTC; CDR3: CASGAGGHREQFF; D: TRBD2; size: NA; J: TRBJ2-1; V: TRBV19
DNA: TGTGCCAGCAGTACCGGGACTAGCGGGGGCGGGGAGACCCAGTACTTC; CDR3: CASSTGTSGGGETQYF; D: TRBD2; size: many; J: TRBJ2-5; V: TRBV6-1